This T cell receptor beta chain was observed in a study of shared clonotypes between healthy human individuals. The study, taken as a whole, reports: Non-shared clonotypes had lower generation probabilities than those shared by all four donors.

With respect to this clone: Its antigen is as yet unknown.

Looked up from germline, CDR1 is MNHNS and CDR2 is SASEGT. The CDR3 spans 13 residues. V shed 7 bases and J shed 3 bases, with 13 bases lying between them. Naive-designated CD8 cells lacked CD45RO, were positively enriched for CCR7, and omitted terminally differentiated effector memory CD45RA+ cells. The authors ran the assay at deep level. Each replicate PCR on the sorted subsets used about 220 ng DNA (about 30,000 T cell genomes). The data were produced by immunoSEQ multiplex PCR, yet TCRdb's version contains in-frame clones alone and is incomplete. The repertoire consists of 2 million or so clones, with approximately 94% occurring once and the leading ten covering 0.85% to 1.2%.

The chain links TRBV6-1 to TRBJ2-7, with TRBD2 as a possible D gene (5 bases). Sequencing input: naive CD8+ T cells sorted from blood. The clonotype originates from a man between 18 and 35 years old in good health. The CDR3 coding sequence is TGTGCCAGCACTACCGGGAAGATCTACGAGCAGTACTTC. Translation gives CASTTGKIYEQYF.